The T cell receptor beta chain under discussion was sequenced for a study of blood T cell repertoires in COVID-19. Whole-study context: The United States, Italy and Spain were the sources of the acute and convalescent COVID-19 samples.

This clone has a single count. Participant reports of clinical history set cohort assignment. Recovery among Cohort 3 donors was established by two negative PCRs, clearance, or symptom resolution. The CDR3 runs 15 residues. The V gene's germline CDR1 is SGHAT and CDR2 FQDESV (reference sequence). Trimming shortened V by 4 bases and J by 3 bases, and 15 bases separated the two germline ends. Data came from immunoSEQ multiplex PCR; TCRdb stores just in-frame clones and leaves some out. The table shows around 290,000 clones, with around 86% occurring only once. This clonotype originated in a middle-aged woman who had recovered from COVID-19. The V call is TRBV11-1, the J call TRBJ1-2; D is possibly TRBD1 (5 bases). Sequencing was performed on PBMCs or T cells enriched from blood (not recorded which). The CDR3 loop reads CASSSARDSYYGYTF. The CDR3 bases are TGTGCCAGCAGCTCAGCCAGGGACTCTTACTATGGCTACACCTTC.